The entry that follows covers one T cell receptor beta chain sequence. The sample comes from a study of immune evolution from preneoplasia to lung adenocarcinoma. Measured with immunoSEQ multiplex PCR; TCRdb has only the in-frame clones, and not every one. The data contain about 1,400 clones, 70% to 85% of them singletons. The ends lost 6 bases at V and 2 bases at J; junction bases unmatched: 7. This CDR3 has 15 amino acids. Per the germline V gene, CDR1 is MNHEY and CDR2 is SVGAGI. V is TRBV6-5 and J is TRBJ1-5; 7 bases are a match to TRBD1. This TCR came from a person between 65 and 79 years old with lung adenocarcinoma. The material sequenced was FFPE atypical adenomatous hyperplasia tissue from the lung. Subset: atypical adenomatous hyperplasia (AAH), lung preneoplasia. DNA for the CDR3: TGTGCCAGCAGGATGACAGGGTTTGGCAATCAGCCCCAGCATTTT. This translates into CASRMTGFGNQPQHF.